This T cell receptor (beta chain) was sequenced in a study of T cells expressing NK-cell markers. Per the germline V gene, CDR1 is MNHEY and CDR2 is SVGAGI. The CDR3 is 13 amino acids. TCRdb processed the 5' RACE reads again and assigns one entry to each CDR3 protein, with no DNA. Here the sample table reports about 550,000 distinct CDR3 sequences. The V gene is TRBV6-5, the J gene TRBJ1-2. The sample taken for sequencing was blood T cells: a sorted CD56 or NKG2C T cell subset, CD4+ or CD8+ T cells, or bulk PBMC T cells (not recorded which). The receptor was isolated from a man aged 18 to 29 in good health. The CDR3 loop reads CASSKQSFYGYTF.